This T cell receptor (beta chain) was identified during a study of blood T cell repertoires in COVID-19. CDR1 is MRHNA and CDR2 is SNTAGT in the germline V gene. The CDR3 runs 13 residues. Trimming took 5 bases from V and 6 from J; bases not matched to a gene: 2. Profiling relied on immunoSEQ multiplex PCR, and the TCRdb table lists in-frame clones only, not all of them. The sample lists about 210,000 clones, about 82% occurring once. This chain connects TRBV6-4 to TRBJ2-3, with TRBD2 matching 10 bases. This clonotype was obtained from an older woman with COVID-19, enrolled during active disease. Sequenced sample: peripheral blood. The CDR3 nucleotides read TGTGCCAGCAGTTTAGCGGGAGGCGATACGCAGTATTTT. It encodes CASSLAGGDTQYF.